This T cell receptor (beta chain) was identified during a study of blood T cell repertoires in COVID-19. Germline loops: CDR1 SNHLY, CDR2 FYNNEI. The CDR3 sequence is 13 residues long. The V and J ends lost 4 bases and 5 bases respectively, with 11 bases between them. Per the original methods: It was from reference gene primer amplification that nucleated cell counts were estimated. The protocol was immunoSEQ multiplex PCR, while the TCRdb copy is restricted to in-frame clones and leaves out a portion. V and J calls and clone size follow that table, whereas D and trimming were derived from the DNA. The sample shows roughly 250,000 clones, just under 85% of them seen only once.

The chain combines TRBV2 with TRBJ2-5; tentatively, D is TRBD1 (6 bases). The source is a woman aged 55 to 70 with active or convalescent COVID-19. The sequenced material came from peripheral blood. This chain's CDR3 is CASSAQGEETQYF. The CDR3 DNA follows: TGTGCCAGCAGTGCACAGGGAGAGGAGACCCAGTACTTC.